The entry that follows covers one TCR beta chain sequence. Its antigen is unknown. This CDR3 has 14 amino acids. Per germline, CDR1 SGHRS and CDR2 YFSETQ. Deletions cut 2 bases from V and 1 base from J, with 7 bases between. All donors were healthy HIV-negative adults lacking recent acute infections or vaccinations. The data were obtained in a study of shared clonotypes between healthy human individuals. Study results and limitations: Roughly 5% of naive CD4 clonotypes were shared across several donors.

It was 200 to 250 ng DNA, about 30,000 T cell genomes, that sorted-subset replicate PCRs used. Libraries were prepared by immunoSEQ multiplex PCR; TCRdb keeps only in-frame clonotypes and omits some of them. The sample has some 1.1 million clones, roughly 80% seen once. The rearrangement joins TRBV5-1 to TRBJ2-4; D ambiguous. The TCR sequence derives from a man between 18 and 35 years old in good health. Some clones in this sample may be carry-over from other donors' samples. What was sequenced was memory CD4+ T cells from PBMCs. The subset was: CD45RA-negative fraction. CDR3 bases: TGCGCCAGCAGCTTTGGGGATGCCAAAAACATTCAGTACTTC. Protein product: CASSFGDAKNIQYF.